This TCR beta chain derives from a study of TIL therapy for anti-PD-1-resistant metastatic lung cancer. Across the study: Tumors were harvested before any PD-1/PD-L1 blockade. Overall study findings and caveats: The baseline peripheral repertoire was partially replaced by infused TIL clonotypes that later decayed.

The libraries were made with immunoSEQ v3. Survey-level samples got approximately 2 million read pairs; deep-level samples got roughly 4.5-6.5 million. The method was immunoSEQ multiplex PCR; TCRdb's version includes in-frame clones alone and lacks a portion of them. The repertoire has some 43,000 clones, approximately 79% of them found once; the top ten carry less than 15%. Comment on this clone: What it binds is not known.

Indicated time point: pre-treatment sample, taken before nivolumab and TIL therapy. Adults with stage 4 NSCLC were enrolled in a phase I trial. Sequencing was performed on blood, taken at baseline. This clonotype originated in a man aged 70-80 years with non-small cell lung cancer.

The CDR3 DNA sequence: TGTGCCAGCAGTGCGACAGGGGGTGATGAAAAACTGTTTTTT. Residues: CASSATGGDEKLFF. The chain uses TRBV28 and TRBJ1-4; TRBD1 agrees at 9 bases. Trimming removed 5 bases from V and 6 bases from J; junction bases left unmatched: 4. Germline assignment: CDR1 MDHEN and CDR2 SYDVKM. CDR3 size: 14 residues.